The text below deals with one TCR beta chain. The entry originates in a study of cytomegalovirus exposure and HLA in healthy donors. The V gene end was trimmed by 4 bases and the J gene end by 2 bases; junction bases not matched to a gene: 5. CDR1 is SGHNT, CDR2 YYREEE, per germline (reference sequence). The CDR3 consists of 15 residues. Sequencing was performed with immunoSEQ multiplex PCR; in TCRdb, only in-frame clones are kept and a portion is missing. The sample contains a few hundred thousand clones, approximately 90% of which appear only once. The chain combines TRBV5-4 with TRBJ2-7; 11 nucleotides align to TRBD2. Sequencing input: PBMCs. This clonotype was obtained from a woman under 30 in good health and CMV-seronegative. CDR3 DNA: TGTGCCAGCAGCCCGACTAGCGGGACTGCCTACGAGCAGTACTTC. Translation gives CASSPTSGTAYEQYF. Full variable domain (rest looked up from reference TRBV5-4 and TRBJ2-7): ETGVTQSPTHLIKTRGQQVTLRCSSQSGHNTVSWYQQALGQGPQFIFQYYREEENGRGNFPPRFSGLQFPNYSSELNVNALELDDSALYLCASSPTSGTAYEQYFGPGTRLTVT.